The T cell receptor (beta chain) under discussion was sequenced for a study of T-cell memory formation after mild COVID-19. Study information: Most TCR clusters belonged to a single donor.

With constant-segment primers, 5'RACE yielded cDNA libraries of TCR alpha and TCR beta that carried sample barcodes and UMIs. Each CDR3 protein gets one entry after TCRdb re-called the 5' RACE reads with MiXCR. The sample lists 70,000 to 100,000 distinct CDR3 sequences; less than 15% were seen once. Comments on this clonotype: Antigen: not known.

Germline trimming cut 7 bases from V and 6 bases from J; bases unmatched to any gene: 6. The CDR3 sequence is 15 residues long. General study findings and limits: Clones shrinking between day 15 and 85 showed a balanced CD4/CD8 split, and those that grew later tilted toward CD4+.

This sequence originates from an adult woman who had mild COVID-19 (a few samples of this study predate the infection). Cell type and time point are not known. This chain connects TRBV12-3 or TRBV12-4 to TRBJ2-2; 12 positions match TRBD2. Sequenced: PBMCs or a T cell subset sorted from them (not recorded which). Written as DNA, the CDR3 is TGTGCCAGCACCCAACTAGCGGGAGGTCCCGGGGAGCTGTTTTTT. It specifies CASTQLAGGPGELFF.